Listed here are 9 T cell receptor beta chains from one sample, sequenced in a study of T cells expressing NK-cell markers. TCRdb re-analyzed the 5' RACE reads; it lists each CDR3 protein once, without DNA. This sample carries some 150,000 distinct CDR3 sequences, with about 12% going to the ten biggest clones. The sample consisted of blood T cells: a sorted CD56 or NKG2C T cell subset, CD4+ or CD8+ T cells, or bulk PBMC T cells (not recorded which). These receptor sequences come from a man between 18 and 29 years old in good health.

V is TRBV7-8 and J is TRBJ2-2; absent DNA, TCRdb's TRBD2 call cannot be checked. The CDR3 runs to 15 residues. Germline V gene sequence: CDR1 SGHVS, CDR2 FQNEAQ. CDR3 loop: CASSLTSGRKGELFF.

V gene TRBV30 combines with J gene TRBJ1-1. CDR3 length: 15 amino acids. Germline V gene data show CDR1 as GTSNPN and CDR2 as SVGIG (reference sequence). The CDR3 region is CAWSRTAGINTEAFF.

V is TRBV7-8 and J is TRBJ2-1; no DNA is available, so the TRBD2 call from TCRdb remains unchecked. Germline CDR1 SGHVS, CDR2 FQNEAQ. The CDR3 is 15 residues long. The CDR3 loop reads CASSLVGLADNEQFF.

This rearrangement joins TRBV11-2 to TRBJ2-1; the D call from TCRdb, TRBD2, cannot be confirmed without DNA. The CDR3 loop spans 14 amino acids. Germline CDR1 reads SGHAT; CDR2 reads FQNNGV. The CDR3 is CASEREGLRDEQFF.

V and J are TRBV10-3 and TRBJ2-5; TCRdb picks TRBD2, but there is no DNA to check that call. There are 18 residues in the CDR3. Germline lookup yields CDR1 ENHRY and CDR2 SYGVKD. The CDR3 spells CAISASLGGRGVQETQYF.

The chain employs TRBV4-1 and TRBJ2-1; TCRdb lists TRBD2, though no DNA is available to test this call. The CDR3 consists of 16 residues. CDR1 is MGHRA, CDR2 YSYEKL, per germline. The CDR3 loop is CASRRLAGSDYNEQFF.

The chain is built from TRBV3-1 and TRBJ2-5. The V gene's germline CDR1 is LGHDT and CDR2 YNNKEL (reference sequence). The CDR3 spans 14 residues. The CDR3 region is CASSQDFVQETQYF.

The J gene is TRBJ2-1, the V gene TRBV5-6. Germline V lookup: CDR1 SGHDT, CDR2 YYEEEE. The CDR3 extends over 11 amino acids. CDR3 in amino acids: CASSLVSEQFF.

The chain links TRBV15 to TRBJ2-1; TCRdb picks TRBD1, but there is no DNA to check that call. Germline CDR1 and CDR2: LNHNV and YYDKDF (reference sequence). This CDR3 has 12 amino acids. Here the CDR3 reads CATSITGGEQFF. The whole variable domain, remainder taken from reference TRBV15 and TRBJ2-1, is DAMVIQNPRYQVTQFGKPVTLSCSQTLNHNVMYWYQQKSSQAPKLLFHYYDKDFNNEADTPDNFQSRRPNTSFCFLDIRSPGLGDTAMYLCATSITGGEQFFGPGTRLTVL.